Each of the 18 T cell receptor beta chains below was sequenced from the same sample in a study of blood T cells in healthy people across ages. Primers used in a second PCR of roughly 6 to 11 cycles were a sample-barcoded 5' primer and a J-beta primer mix. TCRdb processed the 5' RACE reads anew with MiXCR; each CDR3 protein has one entry. The sample yields some 1.5 million distinct CDR3 sequences, under 30% seen once. Sequenced: blood. These receptors all come from a woman aged 25-40 years in good health.

The CDR3 region is CASSMDNYGYTF. DNA for the CDR3: TGTGCCAGTAGTATGGACAACTATGGCTACACCTTC. The chain is built from TRBV19 and TRBJ1-2; D not resolved. Germline CDR1 reads LNHDA; CDR2 reads SQIVND (reference sequence). Trimming took off 3 bases at V and 2 bases at J, with 4 bases between the two ends. CDR3 length equals 12 residues.

The rearrangement links TRBV2 to TRBJ2-2, with 9 bases aligning to TRBD1. Germline V CDR1 and CDR2: SNHLY, FYNNEI. There are 16 residues in the CDR3. V lost 9 bases and J lost 6; bases outside the gene matches: 14. The CDR3 DNA follows: TGTGCCAGGCACAGTACCCCGGGACAGGGTGCCGGGGAGCTGTTTTTT. It specifies CARHSTPGQGAGELFF.

This clonotype was found a few times. The rearrangement joins TRBV20-1 to TRBJ2-1; 7 positions match TRBD2. This CDR3 has 13 amino acids. V dropped 1 base and J dropped 8; count of bases not matched to a gene: 5. Germline values: CDR1 DFQATT, CDR2 SNEGSKA (reference sequence). This CDR3 is CSARVPTSYEQFF. Here the CDR3 DNA reads TGCAGTGCTAGAGTCCCGACTAGCTATGAGCAGTTCTTC.

This chain links TRBV3-1 with TRBJ1-4; unclear D gene. The CDR3 loop spans 12 amino acids. V gave up 1 base and J gave up 6 bases, with 3 bases separating them. CDR1 and CDR2 from the germline V gene are LGHDT and YNNKEL (reference sequence). The DNA for the CDR3 is TGTGCCAGCAGCCAAGGAGATGAAAAACTGTTTTTT. The encoded protein is CASSQGDEKLFF.

A few counts support this clonotype. The V gene is TRBV5-1, the J gene TRBJ2-1, with D unclear. V lost 3 bases and J lost 5, with 15 bases in between. The germline gives CDR1 SGHRS, CDR2 YFSETQ. The CDR3 consists of 15 residues. The CDR3 loop is CASSSLQQRNNEQFF. As DNA, the CDR3 is TGCGCCAGCAGCTCTCTCCAACAGAGAAACAATGAGCAGTTCTTC.

This clonotype was observed a few times. V and J are TRBV6-5 and TRBJ2-3, with D perhaps matching TRBD1 or TRBD2 (6 bases each). Trimming pared 6 bases from V and 6 bases from J, leaving 16 bases between. The CDR3 runs to 14 residues. Germline CDR1 MNHEY, CDR2 SVGAGI. The CDR3, as DNA: TGTGCCAGCAGGACCGGGGGCGGCGTTGATACGCAGTATTTT. Its protein product is CASRTGGGVDTQYF.

This clonotype was observed many times. The V and J genes are TRBV14 and TRBJ2-1; D unresolved. Trimming removed 3 bases at V and 9 bases at J, with 12 bases between. The CDR3 loop spans 13 amino acids. Germline CDR1 is SGHDN and CDR2 is FVKESK. CDR3 nucleotides: TGTGCCAGCAGCCACTTTTCAAGGGTTGAGCAGTTCTTC. This sequence encodes CASSHFSRVEQFF.

This clonotype was recorded a few times. The gene calls are TRBV18 and TRBJ2-7; TRBD2 might be the D (5 bases). The V and J ends lost 2 bases and 0 bases respectively, with 11 bases between them. The CDR3 contains 15 residues. In germline, CDR1 is KGHSH, CDR2 LQKENI. CDR3 sequence (DNA): TGTGCCAGCTCACCATCGTTAGCGAGCTCCTACGAGCAGTACTTC. Its translation is CASSPSLASSYEQYF. Together with reference TRBV18 and TRBJ2-7, the CDR3 gives the full variable domain: NAGVMQNPRHLVRRRGQEARLRCSPMKGHSHVYWYRQLPEEGLKFMVYLQKENIIDESGMPKERFSAEFPKEGPSILRIQQVVRGDSAAYFCASSPSLASSYEQYFGPGTRLTVT.

A few counts support this clonotype. The genes are TRBV7-9 and TRBJ2-1, with 9 bases identical to TRBD2. This CDR3 has 12 residues. The J segment lost 9 bases and the V segment lost 8 bases, leaving 5 bases of the junction unmatched. Germline CDR1 reads SEHNR; CDR2 reads FQNEAQ (reference sequence). CDR3: CASLAGVGEQFF. The CDR3 DNA is TGTGCCAGCTTAGCGGGAGTAGGTGAGCAGTTCTTC.

The sample holds a few counts of this clonotype. V gene TRBV16 combines with J gene TRBJ2-1; 10 bases are shared with TRBD1. The CDR3 has 12 residues. Germline V lookup: CDR1 KGHSY, CDR2 FQNENV. With 5 bases clipped from V and 15 bases from J, the junction kept 7 bases outside the gene matches. The CDR3: CASSTGTGDRFF. CDR3 DNA sequence: TGTGCCAGCAGCACCGGGACAGGGGATCGGTTCTTC.

The chain links TRBV20-1 to TRBJ1-1; TRBD1 is a possible D gene (5 bases). The V and J ends lost 2 bases and 0 bases respectively, with 10 bases between them. This CDR3 spans 14 amino acids. Germline lookup yields CDR1 DFQATT and CDR2 SNEGSKA (reference sequence). The CDR3 DNA follows: TGCAGTGCTAGAATCGGGACGGTGAACACTGAAGCTTTCTTT. Protein: CSARIGTVNTEAFF.

This clonotype was counted at least ten times. The chain couples TRBV7-2 to TRBJ2-1; TRBD2 aligns across 10 bases. Germline CDR1 and CDR2: SGHTA and FQGNSA. The CDR3 totals 16 residues. The V gene end was trimmed by 3 bases and the J gene end by 4 bases; junction bases not matched to a gene: 6. CDR3 sequence: CASSLGLLAGYNEQFF. The CDR3 nucleotides are TGTGCCAGCAGCTTGGGTCTACTAGCGGGGTACAATGAGCAGTTCTTC.

V usage is TRBV29-1 and J usage is TRBJ2-4, with TRBD1 matching 7 bases. The J segment lost 4 bases and the V segment lost 3 bases, leaving 3 bases of the junction unmatched. Germline CDR1 SQVTM, CDR2 ANQGSEA. CDR3 length: 13 amino acids. CDR3: CSVDQGDKNIQYF. In nucleotides, the CDR3 is TGCAGCGTTGACCAGGGGGATAAAAACATTCAGTACTTC.

In regard to this clonotype: This may be a read error: a much more frequent sequence differs by one nucleotide. J is TRBJ2-7 and V is TRBV2; 11 bases match TRBD1. Per germline, CDR1 SNHLY and CDR2 FYNNEI. The CDR3 length is 13 residues. The CDR3 nucleotides read TGTACCAGCAGGGGGACAGGGGGGGACGAGCAGTACTTC. This gives the protein CTSRGTGGDEQYF.

V usage is TRBV28 and J usage is TRBJ1-1; 8 bases are a match to TRBD1. After removal of 3 bases from V and 7 bases from J, the junction contained 7 bases not matched to a gene. The CDR3 spans 14 residues. Germline CDR1 is MDHEN and CDR2 is SYDVKM. The CDR3 loop is CASSFSGGSDEAFF. DNA for the CDR3: TGTGCCAGCAGTTTCTCAGGGGGCTCGGATGAAGCTTTCTTT.

Note on this clonotype: One base away lies a much larger clone, so this may be a sequencing read error. V gene TRBV10-1 combines with J gene TRBJ2-1, with D possibly matching TRBD1 (5 bases). The J call may be wrong; the DNA end is better matched by TRBJ2-7. Germline-derived CDR1 and CDR2 are WNHNN and SYGVQD (reference sequence). This CDR3 region has 14 residues. For the CDR3, the DNA is TGCGCCAGCAGTGTGAACAGGTTCCTCAATGAGCAGTACTTC. Encoded protein: CASSVNRFLNEQYF.

The chain employs TRBV30 and TRBJ2-1; 13 bases line up with TRBD2. Germline V gene lookup returns CDR1 GTSNPN and CDR2 SVGIG (reference sequence). The CDR3 has 15 amino acids. Trimming cost V 3 bases and J 6 bases; bases outside gene matches: 5. The CDR3 loop is CAWRTTSGGINEQFF. In DNA, the CDR3 is TGTGCCTGGAGGACGACTAGCGGGGGGATCAATGAGCAGTTCTTC.

The chain links TRBV30 to TRBJ2-3; 15 bases are shared with TRBD2. Germline CDR1 is GTSNPN and CDR2 is SVGIG (reference sequence). The CDR3 consists of 18 residues. V lost 1 base, J lost 5 bases, and 10 bases stayed unmatched. The CDR3 spells CAWSEGLAGGPFVDTQYF. CDR3 bases: TGTGCCTGGAGTGAAGGACTAGCGGGGGGGCCTTTCGTAGATACGCAGTATTTT.